The T cell receptor (beta chain) described here comes from a study of blood T cell repertoires in COVID-19. In the study overall: Material from acute and convalescent COVID-19 was sourced from the United States, Italy and Spain. T cells, B-cell-depleted T cells, or PBMCs supplied cDNA or gDNA.

Source study methods: Reference gene primers were amplified, and this amplification served to estimate nucleated cell counts. TCRdb's copy holds only in-frame clones and misses some; the assay was immunoSEQ multiplex PCR. That table is the source of V, J and clone size, and D and trimming were worked out from the DNA. The repertoire holds about 310,000 clones, more than 70% seen once, with around 8% in the top ten. Germline V gene data show CDR1 as SEHNR and CDR2 as FQNEAQ (reference sequence). This CDR3 contains 14 residues. Trimming stripped 4 bases from V and 5 bases from J, with 14 bases between.

The clonotype comes from a woman in her forties or fifties who had recovered from COVID-19. The chain uses TRBV7-9 and TRBJ2-5, with a weak D call TRBD2 (6 bases). The sequenced material came from peripheral blood. CDR3 nucleotide sequence: TGTGCCAGCAGCTCTGCGGGGATGCGGGAGACCCAGTACTTC. It codes for CASSSAGMRETQYF.